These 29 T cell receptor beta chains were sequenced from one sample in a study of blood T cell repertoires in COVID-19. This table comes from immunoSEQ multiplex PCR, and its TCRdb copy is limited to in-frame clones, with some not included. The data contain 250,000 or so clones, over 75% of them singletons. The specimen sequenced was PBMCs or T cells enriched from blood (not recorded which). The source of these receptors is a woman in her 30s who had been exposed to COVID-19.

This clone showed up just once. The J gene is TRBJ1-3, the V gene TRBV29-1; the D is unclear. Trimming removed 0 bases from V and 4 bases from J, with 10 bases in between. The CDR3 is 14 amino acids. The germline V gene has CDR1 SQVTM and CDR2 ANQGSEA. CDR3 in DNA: TGCAGCGTTGAAGATGGTGGCAGAGGAAACACCATATATTTT. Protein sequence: CSVEDGGRGNTIYF. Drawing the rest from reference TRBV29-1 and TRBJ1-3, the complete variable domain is SAVISQKPSRDICQRGTSLTIQCQVDSQVTMMFWYRQQPGQSLTLIATANQGSEATYESGFVIDKFPISRPNLTFSTLTVSNMSPEDSSIYLCSVEDGGRGNTIYFGEGSWLTVV.

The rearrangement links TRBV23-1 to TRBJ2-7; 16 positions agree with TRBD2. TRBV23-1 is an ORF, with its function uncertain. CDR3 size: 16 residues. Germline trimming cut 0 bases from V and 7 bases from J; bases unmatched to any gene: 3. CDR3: CASSQSGTSGRGEQYF. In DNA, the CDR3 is TGCGCCAGCAGTCAATCGGGGACTAGCGGGAGGGGAGAGCAGTACTTC.

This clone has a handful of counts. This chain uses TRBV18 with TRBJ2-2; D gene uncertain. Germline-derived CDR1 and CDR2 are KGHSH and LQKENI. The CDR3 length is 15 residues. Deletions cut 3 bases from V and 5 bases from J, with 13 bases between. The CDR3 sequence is CASSPDSLTTGELFF. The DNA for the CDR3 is TGTGCCAGCTCACCCGACTCCCTAACTACCGGGGAGCTGTTTTTT.

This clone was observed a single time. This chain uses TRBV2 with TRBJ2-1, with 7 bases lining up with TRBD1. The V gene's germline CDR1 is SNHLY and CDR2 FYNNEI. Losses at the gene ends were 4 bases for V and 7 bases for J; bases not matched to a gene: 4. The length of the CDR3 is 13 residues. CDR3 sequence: CASSGGTVNEQFF. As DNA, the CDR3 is TGTGCCAGCAGTGGGGGGACAGTTAATGAGCAGTTCTTC.

The CDR3 sequence is CSAPGQTNTGELFF. The CDR3 nucleotides are TGCAGCGCTCCGGGACAGACGAACACCGGGGAGCTGTTTTTT. The chain has TRBV29-1 and TRBJ2-2; 7 bases align to TRBD1. CDR3 length equals 14 residues. In germline, CDR1 is SQVTM, CDR2 ANQGSEA. After removal of 7 bases from V and 0 bases from J, the junction contained 5 bases not matched to a gene.

For the CDR3, the DNA is TGTGCCAGCAGCCCCACGACTATCCACAATGAGCAGTTCTTC. It yields the protein CASSPTTIHNEQFF. The rearrangement uses TRBV7-6 and TRBJ2-1, with a possible D match to TRBD2 (5 bases). The germline gives CDR1 SGHVS, CDR2 FNYEAQ. This CDR3 has 14 residues. The V and J ends lost 5 bases and 5 bases respectively, with 13 bases between them.

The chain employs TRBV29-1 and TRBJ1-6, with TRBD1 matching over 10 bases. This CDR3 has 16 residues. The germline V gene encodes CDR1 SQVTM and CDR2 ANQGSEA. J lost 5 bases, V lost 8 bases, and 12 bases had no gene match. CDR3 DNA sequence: TGCAGCCCCAGGGACAGGGGTTACAGGAATAATTCACCCCTCCACTTT. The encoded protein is CSPRDRGYRNNSPLHF.

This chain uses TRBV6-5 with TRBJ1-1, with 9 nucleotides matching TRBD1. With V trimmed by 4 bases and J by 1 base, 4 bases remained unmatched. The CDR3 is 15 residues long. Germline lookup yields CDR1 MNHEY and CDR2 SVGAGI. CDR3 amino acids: CASSFPGQGNTEAFF. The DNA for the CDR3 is TGTGCCAGCAGTTTCCCGGGACAGGGGAACACTGAAGCTTTCTTT.

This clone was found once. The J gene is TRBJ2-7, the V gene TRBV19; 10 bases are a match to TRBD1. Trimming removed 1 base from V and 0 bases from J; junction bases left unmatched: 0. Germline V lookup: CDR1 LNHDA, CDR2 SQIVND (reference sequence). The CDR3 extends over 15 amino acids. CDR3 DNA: TGTGCCAGTAGTATAGGACAGGGGGCCTCCTACGAGCAGTACTTC. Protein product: CASSIGQGASYEQYF. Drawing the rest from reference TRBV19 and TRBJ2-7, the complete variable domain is DGGITQSPKYLFRKEGQNVTLSCEQNLNHDAMYWYRQDPGQGLRLIYYSQIVNDFQKGDIAEGYSVSREKKESFPLTVTSAQKNPTAFYLCASSIGQGASYEQYFGPGTRLTVT.

CDR3 amino acids: CASSIRGGALRKNTEAFF. The CDR3 DNA reads as TGTGCCAGTAGTATTCGGGGGGGGGCCTTACGAAAAAACACTGAAGCTTTCTTT. The chain uses TRBV19 and TRBJ1-1; tentative D call: TRBD1 (6 bases). The CDR3 totals 18 residues. V lost 3 bases and J 2 bases, leaving 22 bases between the germline ends. Germline V gene sequence: CDR1 LNHDA, CDR2 SQIVND (reference sequence).

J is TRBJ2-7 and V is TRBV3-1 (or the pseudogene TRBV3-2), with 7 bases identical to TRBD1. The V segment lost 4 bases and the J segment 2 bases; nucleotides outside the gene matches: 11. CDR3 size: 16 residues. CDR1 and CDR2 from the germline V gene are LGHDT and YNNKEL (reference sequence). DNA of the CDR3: TGTGCCAGCAGCCGGCGACAGGGCGGAACTCCCTACGAGCAGTACTTC. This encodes CASSRRQGGTPYEQYF.

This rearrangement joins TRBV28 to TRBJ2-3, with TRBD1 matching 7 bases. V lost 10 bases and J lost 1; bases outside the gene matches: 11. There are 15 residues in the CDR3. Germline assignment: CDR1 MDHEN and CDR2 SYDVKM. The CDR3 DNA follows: TGTGCCACCACTTCCCGGGACAGAGGCACAGATACGCAGTATTTT. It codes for CATTSRDRGTDTQYF.

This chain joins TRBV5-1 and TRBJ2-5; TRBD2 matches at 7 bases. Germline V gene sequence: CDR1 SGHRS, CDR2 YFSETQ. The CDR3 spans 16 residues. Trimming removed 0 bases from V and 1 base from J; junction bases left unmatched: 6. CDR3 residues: CASSLGGGGLQETQYF. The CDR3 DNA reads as TGCGCCAGCAGCTTGGGCGGGGGAGGGCTCCAAGAGACCCAGTACTTC.

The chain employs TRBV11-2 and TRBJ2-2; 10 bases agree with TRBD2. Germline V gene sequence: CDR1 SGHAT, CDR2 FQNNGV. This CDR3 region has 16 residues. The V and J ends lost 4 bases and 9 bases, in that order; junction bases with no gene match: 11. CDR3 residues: CASSSRLAGEGRELFF. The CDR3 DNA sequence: TGTGCCAGCAGCTCCCGGCTAGCGGGAGAGGGACGGGAGCTGTTTTTT.

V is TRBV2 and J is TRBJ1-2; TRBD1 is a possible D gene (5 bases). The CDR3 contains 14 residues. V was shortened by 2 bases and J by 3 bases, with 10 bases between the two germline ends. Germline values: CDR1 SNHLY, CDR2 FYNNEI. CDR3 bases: TGTGCCAGCAGTGAAACAGGCTCGCACTATGGCTACACCTTC. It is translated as CASSETGSHYGYTF. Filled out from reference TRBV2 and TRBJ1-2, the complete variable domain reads EPEVTQTPSHQVTQMGQEVILRCVPISNHLYFYWYRQILGQKVEFLVSFYNNEISEKSEIFDDQFSVERPDGSNFTLKIRSTKLEDSAMYFCASSETGSHYGYTFGSGTRLTVV.

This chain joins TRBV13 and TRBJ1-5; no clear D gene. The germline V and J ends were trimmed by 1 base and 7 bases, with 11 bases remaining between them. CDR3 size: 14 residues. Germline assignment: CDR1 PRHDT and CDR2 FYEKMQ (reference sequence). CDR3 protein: CASSLAGKLQPQHF. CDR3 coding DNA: TGTGCCAGCAGCTTAGCGGGGAAACTCCAGCCCCAGCATTTT.

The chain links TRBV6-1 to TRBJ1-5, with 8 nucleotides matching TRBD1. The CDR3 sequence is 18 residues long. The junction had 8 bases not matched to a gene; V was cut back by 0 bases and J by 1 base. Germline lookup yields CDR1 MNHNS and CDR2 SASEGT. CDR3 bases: TGTGCCAGCAGTGAAGCTTCGGACAGGGTTAGGAGCAATCAGCCCCAGCATTTT. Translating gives CASSEASDRVRSNQPQHF.

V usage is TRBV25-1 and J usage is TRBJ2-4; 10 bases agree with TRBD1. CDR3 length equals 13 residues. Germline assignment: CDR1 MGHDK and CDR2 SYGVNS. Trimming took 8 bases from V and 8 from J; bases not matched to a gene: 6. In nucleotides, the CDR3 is TGTGCCAGCCGGGGACAGGGGAGGGACATTCAGTACTTC. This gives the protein CASRGQGRDIQYF.

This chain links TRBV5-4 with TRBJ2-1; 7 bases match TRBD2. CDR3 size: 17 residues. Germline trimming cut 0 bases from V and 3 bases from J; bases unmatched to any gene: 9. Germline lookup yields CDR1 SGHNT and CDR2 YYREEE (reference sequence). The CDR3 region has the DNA TGTGCCAGCAGCTTGGCCGGGGGGAGGGCCCTCTACAATGAGCAGTTCTTC. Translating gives CASSLAGGRALYNEQFF. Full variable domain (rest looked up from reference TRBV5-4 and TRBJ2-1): ETGVTQSPTHLIKTRGQQVTLRCSSQSGHNTVSWYQQALGQGPQFIFQYYREEENGRGNFPPRFSGLQFPNYSSELNVNALELDDSALYLCASSLAGGRALYNEQFFGPGTRLTVL.

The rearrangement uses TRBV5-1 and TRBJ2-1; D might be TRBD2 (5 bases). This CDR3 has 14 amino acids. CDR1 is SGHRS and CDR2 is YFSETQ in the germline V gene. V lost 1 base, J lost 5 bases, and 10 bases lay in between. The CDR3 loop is CASSLTGKNNEQFF. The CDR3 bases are TGCGCCAGCAGCTTGACCGGGAAAAACAATGAGCAGTTCTTC.

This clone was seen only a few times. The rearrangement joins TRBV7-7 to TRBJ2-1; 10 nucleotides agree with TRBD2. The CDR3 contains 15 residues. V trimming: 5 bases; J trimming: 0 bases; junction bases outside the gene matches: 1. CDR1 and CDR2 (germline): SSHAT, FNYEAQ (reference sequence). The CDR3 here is CASSPSGSSYNEQFF. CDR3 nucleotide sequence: TGTGCCAGCAGCCCTAGCGGGAGCTCCTACAATGAGCAGTTCTTC.

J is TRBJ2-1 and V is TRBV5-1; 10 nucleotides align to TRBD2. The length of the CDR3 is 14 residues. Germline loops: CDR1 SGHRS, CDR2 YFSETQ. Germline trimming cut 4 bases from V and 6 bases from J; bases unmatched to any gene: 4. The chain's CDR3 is CASSISSGSNEQFF. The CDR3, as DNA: TGCGCCAGCAGCATATCTAGCGGGAGCAATGAGCAGTTCTTC. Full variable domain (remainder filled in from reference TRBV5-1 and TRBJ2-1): KAGVTQTPRYLIKTRGQQVTLSCSPISGHRSVSWYQQTPGQGLQFLFEYFSETQRNKGNFPGRFSGRQFSNSRSEMNVSTLELGDSALYLCASSISSGSNEQFFGPGTRLTVL.

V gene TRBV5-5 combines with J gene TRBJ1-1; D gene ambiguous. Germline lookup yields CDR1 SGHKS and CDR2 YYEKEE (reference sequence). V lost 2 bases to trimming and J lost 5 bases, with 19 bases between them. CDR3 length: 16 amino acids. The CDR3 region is CASSFLPGTGGTEAFF. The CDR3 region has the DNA TGTGCCAGCAGCTTCTTACCGGGAACCGGAGGAACTGAAGCTTTCTTT.

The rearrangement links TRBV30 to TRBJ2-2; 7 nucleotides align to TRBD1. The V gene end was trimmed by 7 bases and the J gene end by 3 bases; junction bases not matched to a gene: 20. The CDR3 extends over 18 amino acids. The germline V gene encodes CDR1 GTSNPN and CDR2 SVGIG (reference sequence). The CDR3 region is CASPRDSNIRFYTGELFF. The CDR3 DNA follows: TGTGCCTCTCCTCGGGACAGCAATATTAGATTTTACACCGGGGAGCTGTTTTTT.

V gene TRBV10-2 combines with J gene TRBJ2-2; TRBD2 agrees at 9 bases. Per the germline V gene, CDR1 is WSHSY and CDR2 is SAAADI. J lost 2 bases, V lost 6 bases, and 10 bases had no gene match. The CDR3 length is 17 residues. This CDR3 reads CASRSTPGLANTGELFF. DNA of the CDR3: TGCGCCAGCAGGAGCACTCCGGGACTAGCTAACACCGGGGAGCTGTTTTTT.

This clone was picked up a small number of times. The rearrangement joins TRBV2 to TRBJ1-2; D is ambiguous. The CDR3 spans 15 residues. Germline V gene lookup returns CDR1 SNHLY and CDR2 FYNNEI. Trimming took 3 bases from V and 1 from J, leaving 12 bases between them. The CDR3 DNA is TGTGCCAGCAGTGACCCTAACGATCTTAACTATGGCTACACCTTC. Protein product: CASSDPNDLNYGYTF.

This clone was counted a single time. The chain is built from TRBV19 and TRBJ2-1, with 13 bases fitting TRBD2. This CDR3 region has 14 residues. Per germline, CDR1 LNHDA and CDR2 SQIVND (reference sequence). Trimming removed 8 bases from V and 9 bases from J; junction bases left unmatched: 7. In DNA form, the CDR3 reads TGTGCCAGTTCGGGACTAGCGGGAAGGGGTGAGCAGTTCTTC. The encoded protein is CASSGLAGRGEQFF.

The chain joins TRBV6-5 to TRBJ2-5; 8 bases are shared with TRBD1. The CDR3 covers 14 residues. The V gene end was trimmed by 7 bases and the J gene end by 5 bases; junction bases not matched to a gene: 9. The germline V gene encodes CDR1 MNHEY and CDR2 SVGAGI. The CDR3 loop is CASKTLDRGETQYF. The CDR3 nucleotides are TGTGCCAGCAAAACCCTTGACAGGGGCGAGACCCAGTACTTC.

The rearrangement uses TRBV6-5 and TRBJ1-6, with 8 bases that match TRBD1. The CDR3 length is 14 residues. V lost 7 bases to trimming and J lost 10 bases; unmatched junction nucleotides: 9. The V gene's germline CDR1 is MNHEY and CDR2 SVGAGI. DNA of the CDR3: TGTGCCAGCACCCTAAGACAGGGGAGGTCACCCCTCCACTTT. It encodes CASTLRQGRSPLHF.